A single sample gave rise to the 21 T cell receptor beta chains below, sequenced in a study of cytomegalovirus exposure and HLA in healthy donors. PCR involved 60 Vbeta and 13 Jbeta primers. Libraries were prepared by immunoSEQ multiplex PCR; TCRdb keeps only in-frame clonotypes and omits some of them. The table records roughly 230,000 clones, around 78% of them present only once. Specimen: PBMCs. The receptor set was obtained from a boy aged 5-17 years in good health and CMV-seronegative.

V gene TRBV11-3 combines with J gene TRBJ1-1, with a tentative D call TRBD1 (5 bases). This CDR3 contains 12 residues. The germline gives CDR1 SGHNT, CDR2 YENEEA. V dropped 8 bases and J dropped 3 bases, with 10 bases sitting between them. The CDR3 spells CASRRGYTEAFF. The CDR3 coding sequence is TGTGCCAGCCGTCGGGGGTACACTGAAGCTTTCTTT.

This clone appeared a single time. This chain links TRBV19 with TRBJ2-6, with 7 bases that match TRBD1. The V gene's germline CDR1 is LNHDA and CDR2 SQIVND (reference sequence). After removal of 7 bases from V and 0 bases from J, the junction contained 3 bases not matched to a gene. CDR3 size: 15 residues. CDR3 bases: TGTGCCAGTAAACAGGGGCTCTCTGGGGCCAACGTCCTGACTTTC. Its translation is CASKQGLSGANVLTF.

This clone appeared a single time. V gene TRBV11-2 combines with J gene TRBJ1-2, with 8 bases identical to TRBD1. CDR1 and CDR2 (germline): SGHAT, FQNNGV. This CDR3 has 17 amino acids. Trimming cost V 1 base and J 0 bases; bases outside gene matches: 7. The DNA for the CDR3 is TGTGCCAGCAGCTTAGTAACAGGGGGAACAGCTAACTATGGCTACACCTTC. This sequence encodes CASSLVTGGTANYGYTF.

This chain joins TRBV28 and TRBJ1-2; 8 nucleotides match TRBD1. The CDR3 spans 13 residues. Germline V gene data show CDR1 as MDHEN and CDR2 as SYDVKM. Trimming cost V 6 bases and J 2 bases; bases outside gene matches: 2. The CDR3 sequence is CASRRQGNYGYTF. DNA for the CDR3: TGTGCCAGCAGACGACAGGGGAACTATGGCTACACCTTC.

The rearrangement links TRBV5-1 to TRBJ1-2, with D perhaps TRBD1 (5 bases). Germline V lookup: CDR1 SGHRS, CDR2 YFSETQ. The CDR3 runs 15 residues. V lost 3 bases, J lost 0 bases, and 12 bases lay in between. The CDR3 loop is CASSSGTSANYGYTF. CDR3 sequence (DNA): TGCGCCAGCAGCTCCGGGACTTCAGCTAACTATGGCTACACCTTC.

The chain uses TRBV11-3 and TRBJ1-3, with D hard to call. V was clipped by 5 bases and J by 0 bases, with 11 bases between them. There are 15 residues in the CDR3. Germline V gene data show CDR1 as SGHNT and CDR2 as YENEEA. CDR3 coding DNA: TGTGCCAGCAGCCCCGGACTCTACTCTGGAAACACCATATATTTT. Residues: CASSPGLYSGNTIYF.

The chain joins TRBV5-6 to TRBJ1-6; TRBD1 matches at 8 bases. The junction had 6 bases not matched to a gene; V was cut back by 4 bases and J by 0 bases. Germline CDR1 reads SGHDT; CDR2 reads YYEEEE. The CDR3 spans 17 residues. The CDR3: CASSLGQGSSYNSPLHF. The CDR3 DNA reads TGTGCCAGCAGCCTAGGACAGGGAAGCTCCTATAATTCACCCCTCCACTTT.

The rearrangement uses TRBV27 and TRBJ1-6; no clear D gene. The germline CDR1 and CDR2 sequences are MNHEY and SMNVEV (reference sequence). There are 18 residues in the CDR3. V was clipped by 6 bases and J by 0 bases, with 18 bases between them. CDR3 nucleotides: TGTGCCAGCAGGTCCCGAAAGCCACCGGGCTCCTATAATTCACCCCTCCACTTT. It specifies CASRSRKPPGSYNSPLHF.

J is TRBJ2-1 and V is TRBV5-4; 10 bases are a match to TRBD2. V shed 4 bases and J 9 bases; nucleotides not matched to a gene: 7. The CDR3 consists of 14 residues. The germline CDR1 and CDR2 sequences are SGHNT and YYREEE (reference sequence). In DNA, the CDR3 is TGTGCCAGCAGCCCAGGGACTAGCGAGAGTGAGCAGTTCTTC. It translates to CASSPGTSESEQFF. The complete variable domain, with remaining parts taken from reference TRBV5-4 and TRBJ2-1, reads ETGVTQSPTHLIKTRGQQVTLRCSSQSGHNTVSWYQQALGQGPQFIFQYYREEENGRGNFPPRFSGLQFPNYSSELNVNALELDDSALYLCASSPGTSESEQFFGPGTRLTVL.

The V gene is TRBV6-5, the J gene TRBJ2-5; D ambiguous. Germline-derived CDR1 and CDR2 are MNHEY and SVGAGI. Between the trimmed V and J ends, which lost 1 base and 5 bases, there was a span of 8 bases. This CDR3 contains 13 residues. The CDR3 coding sequence is TGTGCCAGCAGTTACTGGAGAAAGGAGACCCAGTACTTC. Translated: CASSYWRKETQYF.

The chain has TRBV5-1 and TRBJ2-3; the match to TRBD2 covers 9 bases. The CDR3 runs to 15 residues. Germline CDR1 is SGHRS and CDR2 is YFSETQ. V lost 1 base, J lost 7 bases, and 7 bases stayed unmatched. CDR3 nucleotides: TGCGCCAGCAGCTTGTTTGCGGGGGGGACCCATACGCAGTATTTT. This translates into CASSLFAGGTHTQYF.

This chain connects TRBV7-9 to TRBJ1-1; a possible D gene is TRBD1 (6 bases). This CDR3 is 15 amino acids long. Germline V lookup: CDR1 SEHNR, CDR2 FQNEAQ (reference sequence). The ends were cut back, 3 bases at V and 3 bases at J, with 14 bases in the middle. The CDR3 DNA reads as TGTGCCAGCAGCTTCGGGGGGCCGGGGGACACTGAAGCTTTCTTT. Amino acid sequence: CASSFGGPGDTEAFF.

The chain uses TRBV7-9 and TRBJ2-1; D is possibly TRBD2 (5 bases). The V and J ends lost 5 bases and 0 bases respectively, with 20 bases between them. The CDR3 has 18 residues. CDR1 and CDR2 from the germline V gene are SEHNR and FQNEAQ (reference sequence). The CDR3 loop reads CASSNDYSSESSYNEQFF. The DNA for the CDR3 is TGTGCCAGCAGCAACGACTACTCAAGCGAGAGCTCCTACAATGAGCAGTTCTTC.

This sequence joins TRBV5-4 and TRBJ2-2; 15 nucleotides match TRBD2. The length of the CDR3 is 19 residues. Germline trimming cut 1 base from V and 4 bases from J; bases unmatched to any gene: 8. In germline, CDR1 is SGHNT, CDR2 YYREEE (reference sequence). The CDR3: CASSLNWTSGGELTGELFF. CDR3 nucleotides: TGTGCCAGCAGCTTGAATTGGACTAGCGGGGGGGAACTCACCGGGGAGCTGTTTTTT.

The J gene is TRBJ1-3, the V gene TRBV2; 11 nucleotides match TRBD1. V trimming: 6 bases; J trimming: 2 bases; junction bases outside the gene matches: 0. The germline CDR1 and CDR2 sequences are SNHLY and FYNNEI. The CDR3 runs to 14 residues. CDR3: CASRGQGAGNTIYF. CDR3 coding DNA: TGTGCCAGCAGGGGACAGGGGGCTGGAAACACCATATATTTT.

The chain is built from TRBV9 and TRBJ2-2, with D possibly TRBD2 on 5 matching bases. The CDR3 totals 17 residues. V was shortened by 4 bases and J by 4 bases, with 20 bases between the two germline ends. The germline gives CDR1 SGDLS, CDR2 YYNGEE. The CDR3 here is CASSPQRSSRFTGELFF. CDR3 nucleotides: TGTGCCAGCAGCCCCCAGCGGTCCTCCCGGTTCACCGGGGAGCTGTTTTTT.

The table lists this clone with a count of one. V and J are TRBV14 and TRBJ2-7; TRBD2 matches at 15 bases. The CDR3 is 19 amino acids. Losses at the gene ends were 0 bases for V and 1 base for J; bases not matched to a gene: 7. The V gene's germline CDR1 is SGHDN and CDR2 FVKESK. The CDR3 coding sequence is TGTGCCAGCAGCCAAGACCCGGTAGGGACTAGCGGGAGGTCCTACGAGCAGTACTTC. It specifies CASSQDPVGTSGRSYEQYF.

The sample holds one count of this clone. This rearrangement joins TRBV18 to TRBJ1-6; D gene ambiguous. This CDR3 has 15 amino acids. Trimming cost V 2 bases and J 6 bases, with 11 bases left between them. CDR1 KGHSH and CDR2 LQKENI come from the germline V gene. CDR3 bases: TGTGCCAGCTCACCATTATCGAGATCTAATTCACCCCTCCACTTT. Protein: CASSPLSRSNSPLHF.

The CDR3 DNA reads TGTGCCAGCAGACCCGGGACAGTTGGCAATCAGCCCCAGCATTTT. It specifies CASRPGTVGNQPQHF. The genes are TRBV6-5 and TRBJ1-5; 7 bases line up with TRBD1. V shed 6 bases and J 2 bases; nucleotides not matched to a gene: 7. This CDR3 is 15 amino acids long. The germline V gene encodes CDR1 MNHEY and CDR2 SVGAGI.

The CDR3, as DNA: TGTGCCAGCAGCTTTTCCTCAAGGGGGACTGAAGCTTTCTTT. This gives the protein CASSFSSRGTEAFF. The genes are TRBV5-6 and TRBJ1-1, with D possibly TRBD1 on 6 matching bases. This CDR3 is 14 amino acids long. V was cut by 2 bases and J by 5 bases, with 13 bases left in between. CDR1 is SGHDT and CDR2 is YYEEEE in the germline V gene. Looking up the rest from reference TRBV5-6 and TRBJ1-1 gives the full variable domain: DAGVTQSPTHLIKTRGQQVTLRCSPKSGHDTVSWYQQALGQGPQFIFQYYEEEERQRGNFPDRFSGHQFPNYSSELNVNALLLGDSALYLCASSFSSRGTEAFFGQGTRLTVV.

This chain joins TRBV30 and TRBJ2-7, with D possibly being TRBD1 (5 bases). V lost 0 bases and J lost 3, with 9 bases in between. The germline CDR1 and CDR2 sequences are GTSNPN and SVGIG (reference sequence). CDR3 length: 13 amino acids. CDR3 DNA: TGTGCCTGGAGTGTAGGGGCAGACTACGAGCAGTACTTC. Its protein is CAWSVGADYEQYF. The variable domain in full, with the rest retrieved from reference TRBV30 and TRBJ2-7, is SQTIHQWPATLVQPVGSPLSLECTVEGTSNPNLYWYRQAAGRGLQLLFYSVGIGQISSEVPQNLSASRPQDRQFILSSKKLLLSDSGFYLCAWSVGADYEQYFGPGTRLTVT.